The 24 T cell receptor beta chains given below trace back to one sample, sequenced in a study of blood T cells in healthy people across ages. A sample-barcoded 5' primer and a J-beta primer mix were used in a second PCR of about 6 to 12 cycles. TCRdb ran MiXCR on the 5' RACE reads and lists one entry per CDR3 protein. The table lists approximately 850,000 distinct CDR3 sequences, around 43% of them singletons. The sample consisted of blood. The receptors here all came from a man in his sixties in good health.

This clonotype was seen a handful of times. The chain is built from TRBV7-7 and TRBJ2-5, with D unresolved. Germline-derived CDR1 and CDR2 are SSHAT and FNYEAQ (reference sequence). V lost 7 bases, J lost 1 base, and 16 bases lay in between. This CDR3 has 15 residues. CDR3 protein: CASTPYGPSQETQYF. DNA for the CDR3: TGTGCCAGCACCCCGTACGGCCCGAGCCAAGAGACCCAGTACTTC.

This clonotype was found many times. The chain has TRBV20-1 and TRBJ2-3, with 11 bases aligning to TRBD1. The CDR3 has 16 amino acids. Germline CDR1 reads DFQATT; CDR2 reads SNEGSKA (reference sequence). Germline trimming cut 1 base from V and 1 base from J; bases unmatched to any gene: 4. Here the CDR3 reads CSARAGQGGGTDTQYF. The CDR3, as DNA: TGCAGTGCTAGAGCGGGACAGGGGGGGGGCACAGATACGCAGTATTTT.

This rearrangement joins TRBV3-1 to TRBJ2-5; the match to TRBD2 covers 9 bases. The CDR3 covers 16 residues. CDR1 LGHDT and CDR2 YNNKEL come from the germline V gene (reference sequence). The ends lost 3 bases at V and 11 bases at J; junction bases unmatched: 16. The CDR3 is CASSHWVAGGRNEQYF. CDR3 nucleotides: TGTGCCAGCAGCCATTGGGTGGCGGGGGGGCGAAATGAGCAGTACTTC.

The gene calls are TRBV29-1 and TRBJ1-1; tentative D call: TRBD1 (6 bases). The CDR3 is made up of 13 amino acids. V was shortened by 8 bases and J by 1 base, with 14 bases between the two germline ends. Germline values: CDR1 SQVTM, CDR2 ANQGSEA. The CDR3, as DNA: TGCAGCCTGAGGGGGGGTACGAACACTGAAGCTTTCTTT. Its protein product is CSLRGGTNTEAFF. The full variable domain, rest sourced from reference TRBV29-1 and TRBJ1-1, is SAVISQKPSRDICQRGTSLTIQCQVDSQVTMMFWYRQQPGQSLTLIATANQGSEATYESGFVIDKFPISRPNLTFSTLTVSNMSPEDSSIYLCSLRGGTNTEAFFGQGTRLTVV.

This clonotype was observed a handful of times. The rearrangement joins TRBV29-1 to TRBJ1-2, with D perhaps TRBD1 (6 bases). Trimming took off 4 bases at V and 7 bases at J, with 13 bases between the two ends. CDR1 and CDR2 from the germline V gene are SQVTM and ANQGSEA. This CDR3 contains 12 residues. CDR3: CSVAPGAFGYTF. CDR3 sequence (DNA): TGCAGCGTTGCCCCAGGGGCCTTTGGCTACACCTTC.

The genes are TRBV7-2 and TRBJ2-7; D might be TRBD2 (6 bases). The CDR3 sequence is 15 residues long. The germline V gene encodes CDR1 SGHTA and CDR2 FQGNSA. V was shortened by 5 bases and J by 7 bases, with 21 bases between the two germline ends. The CDR3 bases are TGTGCCAGCAGCCTATCCCATGCGGGGAGCCGAGAGCAGTACTTC. Translated, it gives CASSLSHAGSREQYF.

This clonotype was counted many times. The gene calls are TRBV4-1 and TRBJ2-5, with 8 nucleotides matching TRBD1. Germline assignment: CDR1 MGHRA and CDR2 YSYEKL. The trim removed 1 base at V and 4 bases at J, leaving 5 bases unmatched. CDR3 length: 15 residues. This CDR3 is CASSQGQGKTETQYF. The CDR3 DNA reads as TGCGCCAGCAGCCAAGGACAGGGGAAGACAGAGACCCAGTACTTC.

This clonotype appeared many times. V usage is TRBV5-1 and J usage is TRBJ2-1; TRBD1 aligns across 8 bases. The V gene end was trimmed by 4 bases and the J gene end by 3 bases; junction bases not matched to a gene: 9. The CDR3 is made up of 16 amino acids. CDR1 and CDR2 (germline): SGHRS, YFSETQ. The CDR3 protein is CASSLTIGQGYNEQFF. The CDR3 nucleotides are TGCGCCAGCAGCCTAACAATTGGACAGGGCTACAATGAGCAGTTCTTC. The entire variable domain, with the rest obtained from reference TRBV5-1 and TRBJ2-1, is as follows: KAGVTQTPRYLIKTRGQQVTLSCSPISGHRSVSWYQQTPGQGLQFLFEYFSETQRNKGNFPGRFSGRQFSNSRSEMNVSTLELGDSALYLCASSLTIGQGYNEQFFGPGTRLTVL.

The chain carries TRBV12-3 or TRBV12-4 and TRBJ1-2; 7 nucleotides align to TRBD1. CDR3 length: 15 residues. Trimming removed 4 bases from V and 7 bases from J; junction bases left unmatched: 12. CDR3 loop: CASSSPGQTFGGYTF. As DNA, the CDR3 is TGTGCCAGCAGTTCTCCGGGACAGACCTTCGGTGGCTACACCTTC.

This clonotype was detected many times. The chain has TRBV27 and TRBJ2-5, with TRBD2 matching 13 bases. This CDR3 comprises 15 residues. Germline loops: CDR1 MNHEY, CDR2 SMNVEV (reference sequence). V trimming: 5 bases; J trimming: 5 bases; junction bases outside the gene matches: 5. This chain's CDR3 is CASSPRTSGGETQYF. The CDR3 bases are TGTGCCAGCAGTCCCAGGACTAGCGGGGGTGAGACCCAGTACTTC.

V and J are TRBV28 and TRBJ2-3, with D perhaps given as TRBD1 or TRBD2 (5 bases each). Trimming stripped 5 bases from V and 4 bases from J, with 13 bases between. There are 14 residues in the CDR3. Germline-derived CDR1 and CDR2 are MDHEN and SYDVKM. CDR3 DNA sequence: TGTGCCAGCAGTAGGGGACGAGCCGCAGATACGCAGTATTTT. Translating it yields CASSRGRAADTQYF.

The chain couples TRBV6-2 or TRBV6-3 to TRBJ1-5; 7 positions match TRBD1. The CDR3 runs to 15 residues. V gave up 6 bases and J gave up 4 bases; unmatched junction bases: 9. Per germline, CDR1 MNHEY and CDR2 SVGEGT. This CDR3 reads CASRTHRGGNQPQHF. The CDR3 bases are TGTGCCAGCAGGACTCACAGGGGCGGTAATCAGCCCCAGCATTTT.

This clonotype has ten or more counts. The J gene is TRBJ2-1, the V gene TRBV10-3, with D perhaps TRBD1 (6 bases). Per the germline V gene, CDR1 is ENHRY and CDR2 is SYGVKD. This CDR3 contains 13 residues. The V end was cut by 9 bases, the J end by 5 bases, with 14 bases between. CDR3 nucleotides: TGTGCCATAAAGGGGGACCAAAACAATGAGCAGTTCTTC. Translated, it gives CAIKGDQNNEQFF.

This chain's CDR3 is CASRGLQINSPLHF. In nucleotides, the CDR3 is TGTGCCAGCAGGGGCCTACAGATTAATTCACCCCTCCACTTT. V usage is TRBV27 and J usage is TRBJ1-6; D gene uncertain. This CDR3 is built from 14 residues. Germline lookup yields CDR1 MNHEY and CDR2 SMNVEV (reference sequence). Trimming stripped 6 bases from V and 6 bases from J, with 12 bases between.

This clonotype was observed a few times. The J gene is TRBJ1-5, the V gene TRBV28; D is ambiguous. The length of the CDR3 is 14 residues. With 4 bases removed from V and 3 bases from J, the gap between germline ends came to 10 bases. CDR1 and CDR2 (germline): MDHEN, SYDVKM. The CDR3 bases are TGTGCCAGCAGTTCCAGATGGGACAATCAGCCCCAGCATTTT. Translated: CASSSRWDNQPQHF.

A remark on this clonotype: A much larger clone lies a single base off, so this may be a read error. V gene TRBV7-2 combines with J gene TRBJ2-5; D call uncertain. From germline, CDR1 is SGHTA and CDR2 FQGNSA. The CDR3 runs to 14 residues. V lost 5 bases to trimming and J lost 1 base, with 11 bases between them. CDR3 DNA: TGTGCCAGCAGCGTAGATACAGCCCAAGAGACCCAGTACTTC. Amino acid sequence: CASSVDTAQETQYF.

The V and J genes are TRBV24-1 and TRBJ2-1; TRBD2 aligns across 11 bases. Germline V CDR1 and CDR2: KGHDR, SFDVKD. CDR3 length: 14 residues. The trim removed 7 bases at V and 10 bases at J, leaving 8 bases unmatched. This CDR3 is CATSPSGGHREQFF. CDR3 bases: TGTGCCACCAGCCCTAGCGGGGGGCACAGGGAGCAGTTCTTC.

This chain uses TRBV30 with TRBJ2-7, with D maybe TRBD2 (6 bases). The CDR3 contains 13 residues. Germline CDR1 and CDR2: GTSNPN and SVGIG (reference sequence). Trimming shortened V by 2 bases and J by 5 bases, and 13 bases separated the two germline ends. The chain's CDR3 is CAWSLGLVNEQYF. The CDR3 DNA sequence: TGTGCCTGGAGTCTGGGACTTGTCAACGAGCAGTACTTC.

The rearrangement uses TRBV7-9 and TRBJ2-7, with TRBD1 matching 7 bases. CDR1 and CDR2 (germline): SEHNR, FQNEAQ (reference sequence). CDR3 length: 15 amino acids. The J segment lost 4 bases and the V segment lost 5 bases, leaving 11 bases of the junction unmatched. CDR3 amino acids: CASSALDRSKYEQYF. CDR3 DNA sequence: TGTGCCAGCAGCGCCCTGGACAGGAGTAAATACGAGCAGTACTTC.

This chain uses TRBV7-9 with TRBJ1-1; D is perhaps TRBD1 (5 bases). Trimming took off 2 bases at V and 3 bases at J, with 10 bases between the two ends. CDR1 is SEHNR and CDR2 is FQNEAQ in the germline V gene (reference sequence). CDR3 size: 14 residues. CDR3 bases: TGTGCCAGCAGCTTAAGGGGACGGGACACTGAAGCTTTCTTT. This sequence encodes CASSLRGRDTEAFF.

The chain uses TRBV7-2 and TRBJ2-3; 12 bases fit TRBD2. The CDR3 runs 16 residues. The V and J ends lost 1 base and 4 bases, in that order; junction bases with no gene match: 3. Germline CDR1 reads SGHTA; CDR2 reads FQGNSA. The CDR3 is CASSLGPSGGADTQYF. The CDR3 DNA is TGTGCCAGCAGCTTAGGGCCTAGCGGGGGGGCAGATACGCAGTATTTT.

This chain uses TRBV7-2 with TRBJ2-7, with no clear D. Near its end, the DNA agrees better with TRBJ2-5, so the J call may be wrong. Per germline, CDR1 SGHTA and CDR2 FQGNSA. The CDR3 covers 14 residues. CDR3 sequence reads: CASSISSSQETQYF. The CDR3 DNA reads as TGTGCCAGCAGCATATCGTCCAGTCAAGAGACCCAGTACTTC.

The chain couples TRBV12-3 or TRBV12-4 to TRBJ2-7, with D unresolved. The length of the CDR3 is 15 residues. Trimming cost V 2 bases and J 6 bases, with 17 bases left between them. CDR3: CASSLRARPPGEQYF. CDR3 DNA sequence: TGTGCCAGCAGTTTACGGGCGCGGCCACCGGGCGAGCAGTACTTC.

The chain carries TRBV12-3 or TRBV12-4 and TRBJ1-1; D is ambiguous. V lost 4 bases and J 0 bases, leaving 12 bases between the germline ends. The CDR3 length is 15 residues. The CDR3 loop is CASSYGGSMNTEAFF. CDR3 nucleotides: TGTGCCAGCAGTTATGGCGGTTCCATGAACACTGAAGCTTTCTTT.